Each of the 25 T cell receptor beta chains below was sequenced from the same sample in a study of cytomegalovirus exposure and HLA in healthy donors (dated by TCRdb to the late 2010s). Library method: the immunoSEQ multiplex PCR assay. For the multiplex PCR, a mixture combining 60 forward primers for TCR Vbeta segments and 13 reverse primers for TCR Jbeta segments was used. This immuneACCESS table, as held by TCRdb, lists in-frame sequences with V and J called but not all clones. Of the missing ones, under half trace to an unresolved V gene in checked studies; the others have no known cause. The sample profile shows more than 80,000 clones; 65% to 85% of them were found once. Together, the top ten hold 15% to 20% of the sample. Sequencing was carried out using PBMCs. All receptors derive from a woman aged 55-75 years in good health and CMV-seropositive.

The CDR3 protein is CASSLGTGGYEQYF. CDR3 in DNA: TGTGCCAGCAGCTTGGGGACAGGGGGGTACGAGCAGTACTTC. This chain links TRBV5-4 with TRBJ2-7; 10 bases match TRBD1. Germline CDR1 reads SGHNT; CDR2 reads YYREEE (reference sequence). This CDR3 has 14 residues. The junction had 1 base not matched to a gene; V was cut back by 0 bases and J by 4 bases.

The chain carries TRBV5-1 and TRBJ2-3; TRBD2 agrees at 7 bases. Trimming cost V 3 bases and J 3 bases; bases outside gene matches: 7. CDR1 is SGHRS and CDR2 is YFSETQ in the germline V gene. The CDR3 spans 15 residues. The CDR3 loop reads CASSWQGGETDTQYF. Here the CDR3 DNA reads TGCGCCAGCAGCTGGCAGGGAGGGGAAACAGATACGCAGTATTTT.

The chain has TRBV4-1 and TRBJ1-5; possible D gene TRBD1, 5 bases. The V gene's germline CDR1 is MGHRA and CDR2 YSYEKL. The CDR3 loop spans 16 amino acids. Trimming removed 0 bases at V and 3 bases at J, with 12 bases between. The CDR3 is CASSQDGATDNQPQHF. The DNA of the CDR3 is TGCGCCAGCAGCCAAGATGGGGCGACAGACAATCAGCCCCAGCATTTT.

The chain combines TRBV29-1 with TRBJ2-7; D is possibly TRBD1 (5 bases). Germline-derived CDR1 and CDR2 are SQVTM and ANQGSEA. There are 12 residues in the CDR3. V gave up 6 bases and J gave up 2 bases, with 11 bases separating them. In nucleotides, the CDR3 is TGCAGCGTAGGGCAGGGAACCTACGAGCAGTACTTC. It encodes CSVGQGTYEQYF.

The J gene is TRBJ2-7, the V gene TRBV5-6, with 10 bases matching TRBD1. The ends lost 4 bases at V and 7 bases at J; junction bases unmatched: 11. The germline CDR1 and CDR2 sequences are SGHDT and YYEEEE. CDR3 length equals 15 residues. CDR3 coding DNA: TGTGCCAGCAGCCTTCCGGGACAGGGGATTTGTGAGCAGTACTTC. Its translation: CASSLPGQGICEQYF.

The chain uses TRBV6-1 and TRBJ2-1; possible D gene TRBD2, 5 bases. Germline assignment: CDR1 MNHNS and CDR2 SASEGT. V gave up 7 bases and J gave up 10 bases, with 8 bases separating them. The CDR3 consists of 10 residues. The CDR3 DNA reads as TGTGCCAGCATGGAGGTCGAGCAGTTCTTC. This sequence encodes CASMEVEQFF.

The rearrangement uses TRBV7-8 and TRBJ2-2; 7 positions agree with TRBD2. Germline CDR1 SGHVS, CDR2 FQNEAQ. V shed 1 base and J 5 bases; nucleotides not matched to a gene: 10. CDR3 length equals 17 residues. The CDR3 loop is CASSLEASGLVTGELFF. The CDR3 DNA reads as TGTGCCAGCAGCTTAGAGGCTTCCGGACTAGTAACCGGGGAGCTGTTTTTT.

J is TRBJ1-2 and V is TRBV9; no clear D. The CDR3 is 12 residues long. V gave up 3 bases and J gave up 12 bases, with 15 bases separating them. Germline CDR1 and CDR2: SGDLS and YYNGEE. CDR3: CASSGARGTHTF. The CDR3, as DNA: TGTGCCAGCAGCGGAGCACGAGGTACTCACACCTTC.

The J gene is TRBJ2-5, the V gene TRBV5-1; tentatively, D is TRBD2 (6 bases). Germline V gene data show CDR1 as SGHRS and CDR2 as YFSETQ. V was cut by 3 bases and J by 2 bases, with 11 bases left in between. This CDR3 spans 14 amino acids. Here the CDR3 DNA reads TGCGCCAGCAGCTCAACTAGCTATCAAGAGACCCAGTACTTC. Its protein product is CASSSTSYQETQYF.

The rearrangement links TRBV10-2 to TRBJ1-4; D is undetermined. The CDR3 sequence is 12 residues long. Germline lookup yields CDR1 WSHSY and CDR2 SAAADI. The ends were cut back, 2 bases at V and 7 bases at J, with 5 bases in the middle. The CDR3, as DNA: TGCGCCAGCAGTGAGATCCGTGAAAAACTGTTTTTT. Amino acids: CASSEIREKLFF.

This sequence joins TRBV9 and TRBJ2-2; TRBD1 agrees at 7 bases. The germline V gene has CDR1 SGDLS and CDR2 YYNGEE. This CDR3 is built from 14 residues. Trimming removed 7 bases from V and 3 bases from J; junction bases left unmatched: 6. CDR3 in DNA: TGTGCCAGCGCAACAGGGGCCGACACCGGGGAGCTGTTTTTT. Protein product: CASATGADTGELFF.

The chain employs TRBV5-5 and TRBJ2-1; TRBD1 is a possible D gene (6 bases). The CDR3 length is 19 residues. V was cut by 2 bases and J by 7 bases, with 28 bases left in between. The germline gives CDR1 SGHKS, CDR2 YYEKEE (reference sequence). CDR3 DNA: TGTGCCAGCAGCTTACGGGTCAGGACAGTCGAAGCGTCGTATAATGAGCAGTTCTTC. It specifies CASSLRVRTVEASYNEQFF.

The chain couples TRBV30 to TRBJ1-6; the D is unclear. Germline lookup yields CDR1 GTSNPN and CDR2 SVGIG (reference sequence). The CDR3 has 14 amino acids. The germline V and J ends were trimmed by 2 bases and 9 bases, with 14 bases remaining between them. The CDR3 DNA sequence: TGTGCCTGGAGTTTAATGAACGGTGGTTCACCCCTCCACTTT. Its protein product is CAWSLMNGGSPLHF. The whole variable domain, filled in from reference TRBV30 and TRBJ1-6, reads SQTIHQWPATLVQPVGSPLSLECTVEGTSNPNLYWYRQAAGRGLQLLFYSVGIGQISSEVPQNLSASRPQDRQFILSSKKLLLSDSGFYLCAWSLMNGGSPLHFGNGTRLTVT.

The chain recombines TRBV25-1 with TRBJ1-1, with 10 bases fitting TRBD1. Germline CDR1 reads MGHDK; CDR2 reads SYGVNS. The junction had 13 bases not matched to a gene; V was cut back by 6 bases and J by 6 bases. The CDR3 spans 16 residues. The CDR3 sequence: CASRKTGTGDVSEAFF. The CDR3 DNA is TGTGCCAGCAGAAAGACCGGGACAGGGGATGTCTCTGAAGCTTTCTTT.

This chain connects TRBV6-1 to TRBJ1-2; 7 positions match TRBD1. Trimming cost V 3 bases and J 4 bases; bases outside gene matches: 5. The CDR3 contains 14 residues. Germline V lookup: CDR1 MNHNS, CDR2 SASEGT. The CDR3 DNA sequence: TGTGCCAGCAGTGACGCAGGGACAGCCTATGGCTACACCTTC. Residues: CASSDAGTAYGYTF.

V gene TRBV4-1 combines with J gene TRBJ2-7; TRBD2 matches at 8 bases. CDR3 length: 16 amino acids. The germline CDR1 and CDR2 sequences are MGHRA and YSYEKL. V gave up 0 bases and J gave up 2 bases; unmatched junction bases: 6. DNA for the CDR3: TGCGCCAGCAGCCAAGATTCGACTAGCGAGACCTACGAGCAGTACTTC. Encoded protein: CASSQDSTSETYEQYF.

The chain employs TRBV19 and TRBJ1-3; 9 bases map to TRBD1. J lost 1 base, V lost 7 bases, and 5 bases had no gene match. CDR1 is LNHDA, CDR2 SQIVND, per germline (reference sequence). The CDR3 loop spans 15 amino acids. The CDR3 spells CASTPDRGSGNTIYF. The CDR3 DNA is TGTGCCAGTACTCCGGACAGGGGATCTGGAAACACCATATATTTT.

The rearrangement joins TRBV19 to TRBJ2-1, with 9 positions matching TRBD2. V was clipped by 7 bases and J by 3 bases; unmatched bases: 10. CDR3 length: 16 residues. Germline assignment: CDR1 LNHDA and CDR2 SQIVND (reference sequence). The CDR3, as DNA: TGTGCCAGTACCGATACGACTAGCGGATACTACAATGAGCAGTTCTTC. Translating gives CASTDTTSGYYNEQFF. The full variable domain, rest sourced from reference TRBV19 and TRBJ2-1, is DGGITQSPKYLFRKEGQNVTLSCEQNLNHDAMYWYRQDPGQGLRLIYYSQIVNDFQKGDIAEGYSVSREKKESFPLTVTSAQKNPTAFYLCASTDTTSGYYNEQFFGPGTRLTVL.

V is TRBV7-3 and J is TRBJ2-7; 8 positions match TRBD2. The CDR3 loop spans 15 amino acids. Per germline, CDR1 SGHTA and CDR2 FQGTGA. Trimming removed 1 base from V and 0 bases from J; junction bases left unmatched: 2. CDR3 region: CASSLNSGSSYEQYF. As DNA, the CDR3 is TGTGCCAGCAGCTTAAACAGCGGGAGCTCCTACGAGCAGTACTTC.

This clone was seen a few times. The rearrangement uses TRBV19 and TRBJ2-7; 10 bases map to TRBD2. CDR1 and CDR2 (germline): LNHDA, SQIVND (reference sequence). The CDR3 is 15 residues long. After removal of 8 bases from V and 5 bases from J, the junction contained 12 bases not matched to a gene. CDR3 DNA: TGTGCCAGTGCTCAGCGTGAACTAGCGGGGCACGAGCAGTACTTC. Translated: CASAQRELAGHEQYF.

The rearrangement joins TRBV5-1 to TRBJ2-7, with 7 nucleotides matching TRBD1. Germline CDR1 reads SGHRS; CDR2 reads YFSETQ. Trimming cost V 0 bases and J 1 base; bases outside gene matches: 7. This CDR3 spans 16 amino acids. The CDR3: CASSLAGQVNSYEQYF. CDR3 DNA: TGCGCCAGCAGCTTGGCCGGACAGGTCAATTCCTACGAGCAGTACTTC.

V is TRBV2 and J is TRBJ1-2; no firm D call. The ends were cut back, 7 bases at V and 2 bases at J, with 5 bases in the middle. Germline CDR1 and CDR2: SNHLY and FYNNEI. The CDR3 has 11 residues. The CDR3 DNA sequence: TGTGCCAGCATCAGGAACTATGGCTACACCTTC. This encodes CASIRNYGYTF.

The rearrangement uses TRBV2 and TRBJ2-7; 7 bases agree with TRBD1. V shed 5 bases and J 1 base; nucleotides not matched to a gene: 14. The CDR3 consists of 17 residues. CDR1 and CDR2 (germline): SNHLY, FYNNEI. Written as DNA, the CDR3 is TGTGCCAGCAGTCCCTGGGGACAGAGTATATTTTCCTACGAGCAGTACTTC. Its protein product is CASSPWGQSIFSYEQYF.

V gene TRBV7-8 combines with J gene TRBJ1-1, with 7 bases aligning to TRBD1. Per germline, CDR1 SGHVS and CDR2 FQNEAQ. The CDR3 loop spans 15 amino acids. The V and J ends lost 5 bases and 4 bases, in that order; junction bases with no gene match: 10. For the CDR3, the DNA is TGTGCCAGCAGCACCCAGGGACAGTTGGGCACTGAAGCTTTCTTT. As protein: CASSTQGQLGTEAFF.

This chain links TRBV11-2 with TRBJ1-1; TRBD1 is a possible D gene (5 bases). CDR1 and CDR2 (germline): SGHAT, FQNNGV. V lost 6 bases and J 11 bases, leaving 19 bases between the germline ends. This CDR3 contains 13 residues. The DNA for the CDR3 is TGTGCCAGCAGATCTACCCAGGGTCCCGCTGCTTTCTTT. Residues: CASRSTQGPAAFF.